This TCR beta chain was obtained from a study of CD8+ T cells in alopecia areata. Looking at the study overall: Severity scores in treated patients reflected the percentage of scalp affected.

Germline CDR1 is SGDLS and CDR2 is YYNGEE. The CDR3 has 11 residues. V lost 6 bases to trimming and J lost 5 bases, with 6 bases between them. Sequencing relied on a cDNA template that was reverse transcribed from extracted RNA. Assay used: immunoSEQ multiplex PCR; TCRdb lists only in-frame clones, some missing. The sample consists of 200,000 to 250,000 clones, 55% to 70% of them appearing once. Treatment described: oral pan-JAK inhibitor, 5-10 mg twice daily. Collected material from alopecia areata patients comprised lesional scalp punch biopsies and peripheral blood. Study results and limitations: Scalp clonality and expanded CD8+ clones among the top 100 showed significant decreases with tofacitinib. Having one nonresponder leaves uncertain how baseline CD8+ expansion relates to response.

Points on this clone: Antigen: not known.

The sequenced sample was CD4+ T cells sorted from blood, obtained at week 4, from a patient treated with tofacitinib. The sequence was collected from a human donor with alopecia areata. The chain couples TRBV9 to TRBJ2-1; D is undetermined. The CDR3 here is CASKRDNEQFF. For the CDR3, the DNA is TGTGCCAGCAAGAGAGACAATGAGCAGTTCTTC.